Below are 16 T cell receptor beta chains sequenced from a single sample in a study of low-dose radiotherapy and immunotherapy resistance in tumors. With TRAV- and TRBV-specific primers, first-strand cDNA was made, covering the alpha and beta chains. The authors ran 15 to 20 PCR cycles to amplify TCRs with a constant-region primer and V-primer adapter. MiXCR, applied by TCRdb to the reads, yields one record per CDR3 protein. Of 15,000 to 20,000 distinct CDR3 sequences listed, around three quarters were seen once; the top ten hold around 6%. The receptors come from a human donor with advanced metastatic prostate, ovarian, gallbladder or colorectal cancer (not recorded which). This table probably holds off-target reads from a library built for another chain.

The chain combines TRBV5-1 with TRBJ1-1; D call uncertain. This CDR3 has 14 amino acids. Looked up from germline, CDR1 is SGHRS and CDR2 is YFSETQ. The V and J ends lost 2 bases and 4 bases respectively, with 12 bases between them. As DNA, the CDR3 is TGCGCCAGCAGCTTACCGTCGGGTACCACTGAAGCTTTCTTT. This encodes CASSLPSGTTEAFF.

This chain uses TRBV30 with TRBJ2-3; D gene unclear. Germline V gene sequence: CDR1 GTSNPN, CDR2 SVGIG (reference sequence). The CDR3 spans 13 residues. V was clipped by 4 bases and J by 4 bases, with 12 bases between them. The DNA for the CDR3 is TGTGCCTGGAATGTGGGAAGCGCAGATACGCAGTATTTT. Protein sequence: CAWNVGSADTQYF.

This clonotype was seen a handful of times. This chain joins TRBV2 and TRBJ1-1; no reliable D call. V lost 7 bases and J 0 bases, leaving 9 bases between the germline ends. From germline, CDR1 is SNHLY and CDR2 FYNNEI. The CDR3 has 13 amino acids. CDR3 region: CASNGEMNTEAFF. In nucleotides, the CDR3 is TGTGCCAGCAATGGGGAGATGAACACTGAAGCTTTCTTT.

This chain joins TRBV12-3 or TRBV12-4 and TRBJ1-2; a possible D gene is TRBD1 (6 bases). Deletions cut 1 base from V and 9 bases from J, with 9 bases between. This CDR3 comprises 12 residues. CDR3: CASSLVGGRYTF. As DNA, the CDR3 is TGTGCCAGCAGTTTAGTCGGGGGCCGCTACACCTTC.

The count of this clonotype is one. The chain couples TRBV4-2 to TRBJ2-1; 9 bases are a match to TRBD2. Germline values: CDR1 LGHNA, CDR2 YNFKEQ. V trimming: 4 bases; J trimming: 8 bases; junction bases outside the gene matches: 12. The length of the CDR3 is 16 residues. The chain's CDR3 is CASSRGAGGSIDEQFF. The CDR3 nucleotides are TGTGCCAGCAGCCGAGGAGCGGGGGGTTCTATCGATGAGCAGTTCTTC.

As DNA, the CDR3 is TGTGCCAGCAGCTTAAGTATAGTAGGCGGGAGCACAGATACGCAGTATTTT. Translated: CASSLSIVGGSTDTQYF. The V and J genes are TRBV7-6 and TRBJ2-3, with TRBD2 as a possible D gene (5 bases). The ends were cut back, 2 bases at V and 0 bases at J, with 15 bases in the middle. The CDR3 has 17 residues. Germline V lookup: CDR1 SGHVS, CDR2 FNYEAQ.

The J gene is TRBJ2-3, the V gene TRBV14; the D is unclear. V shed 0 bases and J shed 8 bases, with 12 bases lying between them. The germline CDR1 and CDR2 sequences are SGHDN and FVKESK. The CDR3 is 14 amino acids. The CDR3 spells CASSQDFGWGTQYF. Here the CDR3 DNA reads TGTGCCAGCAGCCAAGATTTTGGTTGGGGTACGCAGTATTTT.

The chain uses TRBV20-1 and TRBJ2-7; 8 bases match TRBD1. CDR3 length: 11 residues. Per germline, CDR1 DFQATT and CDR2 SNEGSKA (reference sequence). V trimming: 6 bases; J trimming: 6 bases; junction bases outside the gene matches: 4. The CDR3 loop is CSAGGQAEQYF. The CDR3 DNA reads as TGCAGTGCGGGGGGACAGGCCGAGCAGTACTTC.

In this sample, this clonotype turned up once. The chain combines TRBV13 with TRBJ1-5; D call uncertain. This CDR3 region has 17 residues. CDR1 PRHDT and CDR2 FYEKMQ come from the germline V gene (reference sequence). V gave up 0 bases and J gave up 1 base, with 13 bases separating them. The CDR3 loop is CASSLGPRGWSNQPQHF. CDR3 nucleotides: TGTGCCAGCAGCTTAGGCCCGCGGGGTTGGAGCAATCAGCCCCAGCATTTT.

This chain uses TRBV5-6 with TRBJ1-2; D possibly corresponds to TRBD1 (6 bases). Germline V gene sequence: CDR1 SGHDT, CDR2 YYEEEE. V shed 0 bases and J shed 8 bases, with 17 bases lying between them. The CDR3 has 15 amino acids. The CDR3 DNA follows: TGTGCCAGCAGCTTGGGGGATTTGACAGGAGCCGGCTACACCTTC. Translating gives CASSLGDLTGAGYTF.

This chain links TRBV20-1 with TRBJ2-1, with 10 bases lining up with TRBD2. The CDR3 spans 14 residues. The V segment lost 6 bases and the J segment 6 bases; nucleotides outside the gene matches: 8. Germline loops: CDR1 DFQATT, CDR2 SNEGSKA (reference sequence). The CDR3 protein is CSAIPSGGLNEQFF. CDR3 in DNA: TGCAGTGCAATTCCTAGCGGGGGTCTCAATGAGCAGTTCTTC.

The gene calls are TRBV6-5 and TRBJ2-3, with 16 bases lining up with TRBD2. This CDR3 has 18 residues. J lost 0 bases, V lost 6 bases, and 6 bases had no gene match. The germline gives CDR1 MNHEY, CDR2 SVGAGI. The CDR3 coding sequence is TGTGCCAGCAGCTCGGGACTAGCGGGGGGGTCGAGCACAGATACGCAGTATTTT. Translating it yields CASSSGLAGGSSTDTQYF.

J is TRBJ2-2 and V is TRBV7-3; a possible D gene is TRBD2 (6 bases). The CDR3 is 12 amino acids. The V and J ends lost 8 bases and 6 bases respectively, with 10 bases between them. CDR1 and CDR2 (germline): SGHTA, FQGTGA. CDR3 loop: CASRREAGELFF. As DNA, the CDR3 is TGTGCCAGCCGAAGGGAGGCCGGGGAGCTGTTTTTT.

The chain links TRBV6-1 to TRBJ2-5; D perhaps matches TRBD2 (6 bases). The germline V gene has CDR1 MNHNS and CDR2 SASEGT. The CDR3 totals 16 residues. V was trimmed by 1 base and J by 2 bases, leaving 14 bases between them. The CDR3 sequence: CASSEGGALVQETQYF. In DNA form, the CDR3 reads TGTGCCAGCAGTGAAGGCGGGGCCCTTGTACAAGAGACCCAGTACTTC.

The chain couples TRBV2 to TRBJ1-5; TRBD1 matches 10 bases. The CDR3 contains 17 residues. Per the germline V gene, CDR1 is SNHLY and CDR2 is FYNNEI. V dropped 4 bases and J dropped 1; count of bases not matched to a gene: 7. The CDR3, as DNA: TGTGCCAGCAGTGCCGACAGGGGGCGAACAAGCAATCAGCCCCAGCATTTT. As protein: CASSADRGRTSNQPQHF.

The chain has TRBV14 and TRBJ2-5; D may be TRBD2 (6 bases). The CDR3 spans 13 residues. CDR1 is SGHDN, CDR2 FVKESK, per germline. Trimming cost V 2 bases and J 5 bases, with 9 bases left between them. CDR3 in amino acids: CASSQTRGETQYF. The DNA of the CDR3 is TGTGCCAGCAGCCAAACCCGGGGGGAGACCCAGTACTTC.